Following are 4 T cell receptor beta chains from one sample sequenced in a study of neurological immune-mediated disorders. MiXCR, applied by TCRdb to the 5' RACE reads, yields one record per CDR3 protein. The sample holds 55,000 to 65,000 distinct CDR3 sequences, around 3.8% seen once. Sequencing was done on a sample of PBMCs. The origin of the receptors is a woman between 45 and 60 years old with multiple sclerosis.

This clonotype was picked up many times. V gene TRBV5-1 combines with J gene TRBJ2-7; 10 positions agree with TRBD1. Looked up from germline, CDR1 is SGHRS and CDR2 is YFSETQ. V lost 5 bases to trimming and J lost 6 bases; unmatched junction nucleotides: 8. The CDR3 totals 14 residues. The CDR3 DNA sequence: TGCGCCAGCAGTCCGGACAGGGGGTATGCCGAGCAGTACTTC. It encodes CASSPDRGYAEQYF.

This clonotype was counted ten times or more. The rearrangement uses TRBV10-3 and TRBJ2-3; TRBD2 is a possible D gene (6 bases). The length of the CDR3 is 15 residues. The germline V gene has CDR1 ENHRY and CDR2 SYGVKD. With 2 bases removed from V and 0 bases from J, the gap between germline ends came to 9 bases. In DNA, the CDR3 is TGTGCCATCAGTGAGACGGGAGTTAGCACAGATACGCAGTATTTT. Encoded protein: CAISETGVSTDTQYF.

This clonotype showed up many times. J is TRBJ1-2 and V is TRBV29-1; 7 bases are shared with TRBD1. The junction had 14 bases not matched to a gene; V was cut back by 4 bases and J by 6 bases. This CDR3 has 15 amino acids. In germline, CDR1 is SQVTM, CDR2 ANQGSEA. CDR3 coding DNA: TGCAGCGTTGCTGGCCCGGTGCGACAGGGCGATGGCTACACCTTC. Translation gives CSVAGPVRQGDGYTF.

This clonotype was detected many times. This chain's CDR3 is CASSLRTREQETQYF. The CDR3 coding sequence is TGTGCCAGCAGCCTTCGGACTAGAGAGCAAGAGACCCAGTACTTC. The chain carries TRBV9 and TRBJ2-5; 7 bases are shared with TRBD2. CDR1 SGDLS and CDR2 YYNGEE come from the germline V gene. The V gene end was trimmed by 4 bases and the J gene end by 2 bases; junction bases not matched to a gene: 8. The CDR3 length is 15 residues.